Listed here are 5 T cell receptor beta chains from one sample, sequenced in a study of graft-versus-host responses after intestinal transplantation. The repertoire was sequenced with immunoSEQ multiplex PCR; TCRdb's copy has only in-frame clones and lacks some. The sample carries about 15,000 clones, about 74% recorded once. Intraepithelial plus lamina propria lymphocytes were released by processing graft tissue. The sample here was ileum tissue, taken 14 days after transplant. All receptors derive from a human patient who received an intestinal transplant, so some T cells may come from the graft donor.

CDR3 sequence (DNA): TGTGCCATCACCAAAACTAGGGGTGGCACAGATACGCAGTATTTT. It is translated as CAITKTRGGTDTQYF. The genes are TRBV10-3 and TRBJ2-3; D is tentatively TRBD1 or TRBD2 (5 bases each). CDR1 is ENHRY, CDR2 SYGVKD, per germline. The germline V and J ends were trimmed by 7 bases and 1 base, with 15 bases remaining between them. This CDR3 comprises 15 residues.

The V and J genes are TRBV14 and TRBJ1-6; a possible D gene is TRBD1 (5 bases). Germline V gene lookup returns CDR1 SGHDN and CDR2 FVKESK. The length of the CDR3 is 13 residues. V gave up 4 bases and J gave up 7 bases, with 8 bases separating them. In DNA form, the CDR3 reads TGTGCCAGCAGCCTTGGGGGGAATTCACCCCTCCACTTT. Translated, it gives CASSLGGNSPLHF.

The CDR3 protein is CASSLVGGAIYEQYF. The CDR3 DNA reads TGTGCCAGCAGCTTAGTTGGGGGCGCAATCTACGAGCAGTACTTC. V and J are TRBV7-9 and TRBJ2-7; a weak D match, TRBD1 (6 bases). The CDR3 contains 15 residues. Trimming stripped 1 base from V and 3 bases from J, with 13 bases between. Germline CDR1 SEHNR, CDR2 FQNEAQ (reference sequence).

This sequence joins TRBV4-1 and TRBJ1-4, with 7 bases identical to TRBD1. The CDR3 runs 17 residues. The ends lost 1 base at V and 7 bases at J; junction bases unmatched: 12. Germline CDR1 is MGHRA and CDR2 is YSYEKL. The CDR3 nucleotides are TGCGCCAGCAGCCAAGTACGACAGGGAAGGGGGGGTGAAAAACTGTTTTTT. This gives the protein CASSQVRQGRGGEKLFF.

The chain recombines TRBV6-1 with TRBJ2-1; D could derive from TRBD1 or TRBD2 (6 bases each). CDR3 length: 14 amino acids. Germline CDR1 MNHNS, CDR2 SASEGT. V shed 0 bases and J shed 5 bases, with 8 bases lying between them. The CDR3, as DNA: TGTGCCAGCAGTGAAGCGGGGGGCCACAATGAGCAGTTCTTC. Amino acids: CASSEAGGHNEQFF.